The T cell receptor (beta chain) under discussion was sequenced for a study of blood T cell repertoires in COVID-19. TCRdb's table, derived via immunoSEQ multiplex PCR, lists solely in-frame clones and lacks some. The sample includes roughly 200,000 clones, more than 75% of them seen just once. The V gene lost 10 bases and the J gene lost 5 bases, with 18 bases spanning the gap. The germline V gene encodes CDR1 ENHRY and CDR2 SYGVKD. This CDR3 comprises 14 residues. This TCR was sampled from a man between 60 and 75 years old with acute or convalescent COVID-19. This chain joins TRBV10-3 and TRBJ2-1, with D possibly matching TRBD2 (6 bases). The sample taken for sequencing was peripheral blood. For the CDR3, the DNA is TGTGCCACTGGCGGCGGGGCAAGCCACAATGAGCAGTTCTTC. Translation gives CATGGGASHNEQFF.